The 11 T cell receptor beta chains presented below share a single source sample, sequenced in a study of T cell repertoires in cytomegalovirus infection. One entry per CDR3 protein results from TCRdb running MiXCR on the reads. The repertoire holds fewer than 550,000 distinct CDR3 sequences, 15% to 20% seen once, with more than 20% in the top ten. The sequencing input was CD8+ T cells from PBMCs. These receptors were obtained from a human donor in good health (CMV status not recorded). Some clones in this sample may be carry-over from other donors' samples.

This clonotype occurred many times. The V gene is TRBV11-2, the J gene TRBJ1-2, with D possibly TRBD1 on 5 matching bases. V lost 2 bases to trimming and J lost 3 bases, with 19 bases between them. The CDR3 spans 17 residues. Germline assignment: CDR1 SGHAT and CDR2 FQNNGV. The DNA of the CDR3 is TGTGCCAGCAGCTTATGGTCCCGTGACAGCGACGACTATGGCTACACCTTC. As protein: CASSLWSRDSDDYGYTF.

At least ten counts were recorded for this clonotype. This chain connects TRBV7-8 to TRBJ2-7, with D perhaps TRBD1 (5 bases). V was cut by 1 base and J by 0 bases, with 10 bases left in between. Germline-derived CDR1 and CDR2 are SGHVS and FQNEAQ. The CDR3 extends over 15 amino acids. The CDR3 DNA follows: TGTGCCAGCAGCTTAGGCAGGGCCAGCTCCTACGAGCAGTACTTC. Its protein is CASSLGRASSYEQYF.

This clonotype was found a few times. The chain combines TRBV7-7 with TRBJ2-2; 14 bases are a match to TRBD2. Unmatched junction bases numbered 5, after V lost 5 bases and J lost 0 bases. CDR3 length equals 18 residues. CDR1 SSHAT and CDR2 FNYEAQ come from the germline V gene (reference sequence). The CDR3 nucleotides read TGTGCCAGCAGCCCGACTAGCGGGGGGGGACCGAACACCGGGGAGCTGTTTTTT. Translated, it gives CASSPTSGGGPNTGELFF.

This clonotype was observed many times. The chain has TRBV6-5 and TRBJ1-2; no definite D call. This CDR3 spans 17 amino acids. Trimming stripped 4 bases from V and 6 bases from J, with 24 bases between. Germline V gene sequence: CDR1 MNHEY, CDR2 SVGAGI. The CDR3: CASSSSGSRRTRDGYTF. The CDR3, as DNA: TGTGCCAGCAGTTCTTCCGGGAGTCGAAGAACCCGGGATGGCTACACCTTC.

This clonotype showed up many times. V and J are TRBV7-8 and TRBJ1-2; tentatively, D is TRBD1 (5 bases). The CDR3 is made up of 14 amino acids. Trimming removed 1 base from V and 2 bases from J, with 8 bases in between. CDR1 is SGHVS, CDR2 FQNEAQ, per germline. This CDR3 is CASSLGGRNYGYTF. CDR3 sequence (DNA): TGTGCCAGCAGCTTAGGGGGACGGAACTATGGCTACACCTTC.

This chain connects TRBV10-2 to TRBJ1-4; D remains unclear. The V and J ends lost 0 bases and 8 bases respectively, with 4 bases between them. CDR1 is WSHSY and CDR2 is SAAADI in the germline V gene. This CDR3 contains 12 residues. The CDR3 here is CASSESKEKLFF. The CDR3 DNA sequence: TGCGCCAGCAGTGAGTCGAAGGAAAAACTGTTTTTT.

This CDR3 is CASSQASGAYEQYF. The DNA of the CDR3 is TGCGCCAGCAGCCAAGCGAGCGGCGCCTACGAGCAGTACTTC. This rearrangement joins TRBV4-1 to TRBJ2-7; tentative D call: TRBD2 (5 bases). The CDR3 is made up of 14 amino acids. V gave up 1 base and J gave up 2 bases, with 9 bases separating them. Germline CDR1 reads MGHRA; CDR2 reads YSYEKL.

This clonotype was detected a few times. The chain links TRBV6-2 or TRBV6-3 to TRBJ2-3; 11 nucleotides line up with TRBD2. This CDR3 has 16 amino acids. Germline values: CDR1 MNHEY, CDR2 SVGEGT. Trimming cost V 2 bases and J 6 bases; bases outside gene matches: 7. The DNA for the CDR3 is TGTGCCAGCAGTTACGGACTAGCGGGCGTGGTGGATACGCAGTATTTT. Its translation: CASSYGLAGVVDTQYF.

This clonotype has a count of ten or more. This chain uses TRBV11-2 with TRBJ2-5, with TRBD2 identical over 11 bases. The V and J ends lost 5 bases and 1 base, in that order; junction bases with no gene match: 3. The CDR3 has 15 amino acids. CDR1 SGHAT and CDR2 FQNNGV come from the germline V gene. The CDR3 here is CASSGTSGGQETQYF. CDR3 DNA sequence: TGTGCCAGCAGCGGCACTAGCGGGGGCCAAGAGACCCAGTACTTC.

A few counts support this clonotype. The V and J genes are TRBV7-4 and TRBJ1-1, with D possibly matching TRBD1 (5 bases). V was cut by 5 bases and J by 10 bases, with 14 bases left in between. This CDR3 has 12 residues. Germline-derived CDR1 and CDR2 are SGHVT and SQSDAQ. In nucleotides, the CDR3 is TGTGCCAGCAGCGAGAGGGGTCCCGGAGCTTTCTTT. Protein product: CASSERGPGAFF.

The chain uses TRBV19 and TRBJ2-7; tentatively, D is TRBD2 (6 bases). Trimming pared 6 bases from V and 3 bases from J, leaving 15 bases between. The CDR3 has 14 amino acids. Germline V gives CDR1 LNHDA, CDR2 SQIVND (reference sequence). CDR3 bases: TGTGCCAGTAGCCCAGGTGGGGGGATCTACGAGCAGTACTTC. This sequence encodes CASSPGGGIYEQYF.